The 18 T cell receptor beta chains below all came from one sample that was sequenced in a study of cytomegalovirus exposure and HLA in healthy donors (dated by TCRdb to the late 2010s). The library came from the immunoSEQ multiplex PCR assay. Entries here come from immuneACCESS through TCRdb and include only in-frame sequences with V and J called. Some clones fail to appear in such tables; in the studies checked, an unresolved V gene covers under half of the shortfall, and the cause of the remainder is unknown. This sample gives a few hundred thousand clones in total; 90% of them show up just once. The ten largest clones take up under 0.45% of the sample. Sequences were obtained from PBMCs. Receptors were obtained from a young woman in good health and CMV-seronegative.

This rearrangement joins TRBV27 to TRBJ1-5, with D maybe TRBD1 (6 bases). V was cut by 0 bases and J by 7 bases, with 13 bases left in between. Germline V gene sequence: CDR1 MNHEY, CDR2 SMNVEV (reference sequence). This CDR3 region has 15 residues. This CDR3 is CASSLSIDGGQPQHF. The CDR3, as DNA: TGTGCCAGCAGTTTATCGATTGATGGGGGCCAGCCCCAGCATTTT.

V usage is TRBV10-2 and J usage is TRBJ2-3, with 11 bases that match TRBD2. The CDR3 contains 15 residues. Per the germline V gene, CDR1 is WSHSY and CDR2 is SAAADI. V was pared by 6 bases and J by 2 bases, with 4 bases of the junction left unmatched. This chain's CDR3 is CASSRLAGYTDTQYF. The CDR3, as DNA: TGCGCCAGCAGCCGACTAGCGGGATACACAGATACGCAGTATTTT.

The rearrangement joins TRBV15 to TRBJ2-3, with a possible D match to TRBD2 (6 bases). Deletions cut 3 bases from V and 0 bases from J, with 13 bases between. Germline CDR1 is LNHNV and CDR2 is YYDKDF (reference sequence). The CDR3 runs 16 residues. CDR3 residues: CATSSGTLASTDTQYF. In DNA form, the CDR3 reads TGTGCCACCAGCAGCGGGACTTTGGCTAGCACAGATACGCAGTATTTT.

CDR3 nucleotide sequence: TGTGCCAGCAGTGAAAGAACGGTCGCAACTAATGAAAAACTGTTTTTT. Translating it yields CASSERTVATNEKLFF. V usage is TRBV2 and J usage is TRBJ1-4; D gene ambiguous. The V end lost 2 bases, the J end lost 0 bases, and 10 bases lay between the germline ends. Germline V gene data show CDR1 as SNHLY and CDR2 as FYNNEI. The CDR3 is 16 residues long.

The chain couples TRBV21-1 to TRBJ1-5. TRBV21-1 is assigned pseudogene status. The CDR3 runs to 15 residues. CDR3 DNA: TGTGCCAGCAGCAAAGCCACTCATAGCAATCAGCCCCAGCATTTT. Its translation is CASSKATHSNQPQHF.

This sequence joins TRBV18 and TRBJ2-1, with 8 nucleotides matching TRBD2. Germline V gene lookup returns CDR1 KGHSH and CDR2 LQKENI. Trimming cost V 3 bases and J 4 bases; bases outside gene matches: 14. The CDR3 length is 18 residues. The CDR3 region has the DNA TGTGCCAGCTCACCGCGCGGGGGGACGACTTCAATATACAATGAGCAGTTCTTC. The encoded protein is CASSPRGGTTSIYNEQFF.

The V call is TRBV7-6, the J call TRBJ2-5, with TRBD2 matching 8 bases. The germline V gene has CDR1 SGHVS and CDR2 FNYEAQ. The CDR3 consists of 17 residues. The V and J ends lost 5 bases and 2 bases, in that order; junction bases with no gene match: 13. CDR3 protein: CASSLREGGLGQETQYF. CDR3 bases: TGTGCCAGCAGCCTTCGGGAGGGAGGATTAGGGCAAGAGACCCAGTACTTC.

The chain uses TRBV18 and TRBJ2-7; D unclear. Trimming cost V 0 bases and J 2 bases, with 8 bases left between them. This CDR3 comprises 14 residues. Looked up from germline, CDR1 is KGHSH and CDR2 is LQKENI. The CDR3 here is CASSPPYSTYEQYV. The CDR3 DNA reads TGTGCCAGCTCACCACCATACAGTACCTACGAGCAGTACGTC.

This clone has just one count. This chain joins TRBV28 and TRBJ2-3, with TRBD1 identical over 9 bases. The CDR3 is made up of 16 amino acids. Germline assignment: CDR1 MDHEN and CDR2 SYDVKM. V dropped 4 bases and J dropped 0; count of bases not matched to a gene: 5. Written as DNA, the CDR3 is TGTGCCAGCAGTTCGACAGGGGGTGAAAGCACAGATACGCAGTATTTT. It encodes CASSSTGGESTDTQYF.

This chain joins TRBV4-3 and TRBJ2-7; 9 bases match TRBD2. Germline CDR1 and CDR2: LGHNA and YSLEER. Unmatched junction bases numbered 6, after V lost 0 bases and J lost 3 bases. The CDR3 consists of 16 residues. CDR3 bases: TGCGCCAGCAGCCAAGAACTAGCGGGCGAAGACTACGAGCAGTACTTC. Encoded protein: CASSQELAGEDYEQYF.

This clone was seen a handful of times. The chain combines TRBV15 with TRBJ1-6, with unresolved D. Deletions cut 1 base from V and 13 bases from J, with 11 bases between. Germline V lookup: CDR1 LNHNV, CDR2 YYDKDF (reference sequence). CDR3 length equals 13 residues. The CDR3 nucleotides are TGTGCCACCAGCAGAGGGGCCGACGTGCCCCTCCACTTT. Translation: CATSRGADVPLHF.

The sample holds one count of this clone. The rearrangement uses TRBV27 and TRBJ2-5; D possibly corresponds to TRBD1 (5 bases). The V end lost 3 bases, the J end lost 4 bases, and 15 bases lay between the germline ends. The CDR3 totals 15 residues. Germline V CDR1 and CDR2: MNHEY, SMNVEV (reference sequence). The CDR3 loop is CASSFVGSRAETQYF. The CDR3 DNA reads TGTGCCAGCAGTTTTGTGGGCAGCAGGGCAGAGACCCAGTACTTC.

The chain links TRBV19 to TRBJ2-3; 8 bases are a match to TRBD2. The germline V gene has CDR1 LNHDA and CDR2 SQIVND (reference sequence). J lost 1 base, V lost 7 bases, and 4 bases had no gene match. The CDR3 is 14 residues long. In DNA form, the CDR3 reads TGTGCCAGTAAAACAGCGGGAGGCACAGATACGCAGTATTTT. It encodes CASKTAGGTDTQYF. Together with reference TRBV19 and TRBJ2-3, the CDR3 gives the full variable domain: DGGITQSPKYLFRKEGQNVTLSCEQNLNHDAMYWYRQDPGQGLRLIYYSQIVNDFQKGDIAEGYSVSREKKESFPLTVTSAQKNPTAFYLCASKTAGGTDTQYFGPGTRLTVL.

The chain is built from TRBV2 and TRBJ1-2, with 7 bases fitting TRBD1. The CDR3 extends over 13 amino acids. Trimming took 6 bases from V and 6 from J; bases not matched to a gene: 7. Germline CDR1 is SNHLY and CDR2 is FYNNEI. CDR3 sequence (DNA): TGTGCCAGCAGGGAGACAGGGTCTCATGGCTACACCTTC. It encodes CASRETGSHGYTF.

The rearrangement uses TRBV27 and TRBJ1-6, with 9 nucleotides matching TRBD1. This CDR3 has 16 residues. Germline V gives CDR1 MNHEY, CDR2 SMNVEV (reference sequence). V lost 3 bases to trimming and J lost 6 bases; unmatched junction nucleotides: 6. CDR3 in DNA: TGTGCCAGCAGTTTCTCCGGGACAGGGCGTAATTCACCCCTCCACTTT. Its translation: CASSFSGTGRNSPLHF.

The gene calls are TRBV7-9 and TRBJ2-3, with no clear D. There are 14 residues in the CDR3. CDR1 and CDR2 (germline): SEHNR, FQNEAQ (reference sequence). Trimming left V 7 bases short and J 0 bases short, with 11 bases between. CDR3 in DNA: TGTGCCAGCACTCTGGCTGCTAGCACAGATACGCAGTATTTT. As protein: CASTLAASTDTQYF.

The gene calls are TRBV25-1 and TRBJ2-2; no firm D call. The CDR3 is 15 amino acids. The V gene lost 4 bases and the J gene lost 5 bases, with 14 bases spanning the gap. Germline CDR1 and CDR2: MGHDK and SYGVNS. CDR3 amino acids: CASSGASKETGELFF. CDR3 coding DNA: TGTGCCAGCAGTGGGGCCTCGAAGGAAACCGGGGAGCTGTTTTTT.

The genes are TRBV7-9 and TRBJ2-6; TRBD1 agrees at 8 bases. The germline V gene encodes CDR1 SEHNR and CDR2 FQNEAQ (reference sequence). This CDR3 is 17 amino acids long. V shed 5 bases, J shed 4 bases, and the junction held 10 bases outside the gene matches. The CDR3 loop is CASSLPGQALGANVLTF. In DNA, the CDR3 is TGTGCCAGCAGCCTTCCGGGACAGGCTCTCGGGGCCAACGTCCTGACTTTC.